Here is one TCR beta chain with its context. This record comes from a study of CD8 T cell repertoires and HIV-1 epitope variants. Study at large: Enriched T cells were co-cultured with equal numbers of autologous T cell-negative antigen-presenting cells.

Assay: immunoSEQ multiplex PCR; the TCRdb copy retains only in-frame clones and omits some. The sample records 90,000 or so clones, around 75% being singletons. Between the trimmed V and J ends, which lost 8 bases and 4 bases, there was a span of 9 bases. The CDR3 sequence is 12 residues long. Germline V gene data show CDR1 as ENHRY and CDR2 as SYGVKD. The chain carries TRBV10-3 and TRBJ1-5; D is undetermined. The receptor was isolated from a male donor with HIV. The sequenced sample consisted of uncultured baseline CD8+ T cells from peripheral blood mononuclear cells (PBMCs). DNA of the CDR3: TGTGCCATCTCCCCGGTTAATCAGCCCCAGCATTTT. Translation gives CAISPVNQPQHF.